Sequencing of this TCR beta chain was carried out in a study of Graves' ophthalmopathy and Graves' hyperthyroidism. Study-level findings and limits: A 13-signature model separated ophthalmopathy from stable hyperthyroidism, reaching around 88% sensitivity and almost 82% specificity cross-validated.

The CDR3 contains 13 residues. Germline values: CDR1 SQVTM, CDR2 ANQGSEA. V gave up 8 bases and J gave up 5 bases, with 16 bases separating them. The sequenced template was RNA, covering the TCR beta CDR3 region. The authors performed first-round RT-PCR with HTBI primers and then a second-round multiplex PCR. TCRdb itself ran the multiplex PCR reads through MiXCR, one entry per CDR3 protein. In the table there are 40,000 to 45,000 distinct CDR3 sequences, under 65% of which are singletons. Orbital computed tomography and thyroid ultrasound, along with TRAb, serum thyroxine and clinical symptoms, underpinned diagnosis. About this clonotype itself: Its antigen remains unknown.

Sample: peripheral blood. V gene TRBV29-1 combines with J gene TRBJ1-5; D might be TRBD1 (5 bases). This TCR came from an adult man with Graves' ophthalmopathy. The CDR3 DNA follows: TGCAGCATCAGGGTAGATGAGGATCAGCCCCAGCATTTT. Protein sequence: CSIRVDEDQPQHF.